These 21 T cell receptor beta chains came from one sample sequenced in a study of long-term antiretroviral therapy in people with HIV. Sequencing relied on immunoSEQ assay v3.0, run at survey level. Assay: immunoSEQ multiplex PCR; the TCRdb copy retains only in-frame clones and omits some. This sample has about 7,100 clones, with approximately 71% found just once. The sequenced sample was unsorted PBMCs, obtained 0.2 years after starting antiretroviral therapy. These TCRs come from a man aged 40-49 years with HIV.

The rearrangement links TRBV10-3 to TRBJ2-1; tentative D call: TRBD2 (6 bases). The V end lost 1 base, the J end lost 6 bases, and 13 bases lay between the germline ends. Germline V lookup: CDR1 ENHRY, CDR2 SYGVKD. The CDR3 extends over 15 amino acids. Written as DNA, the CDR3 is TGTGCCATCAGTGAGTTTTTGGGGGGTTCCAATGAGCAGTTCTTC. Translated: CAISEFLGGSNEQFF.

The chain carries TRBV7-6 and TRBJ2-7, with 9 nucleotides matching TRBD1. The length of the CDR3 is 15 residues. Germline CDR1 reads SGHVS; CDR2 reads FNYEAQ. V lost 6 bases to trimming and J lost 1 base; unmatched junction nucleotides: 7. The CDR3 DNA sequence: TGTGCCAGCAGTTCTTCCGGGACAGGGTCCTACGAGCAGTACTTC. Translating it yields CASSSSGTGSYEQYF.

The CDR3 bases are TGTGCCAGCAGCTACGGACAGGCCTCGGGCTATGAGCAGTTCTTC. It translates to CASSYGQASGYEQFF. The rearrangement uses TRBV5-5 and TRBJ2-1; 7 nucleotides agree with TRBD1. The V gene end was trimmed by 3 bases and the J gene end by 8 bases; junction bases not matched to a gene: 11. The CDR3 spans 15 residues. The germline gives CDR1 SGHKS, CDR2 YYEKEE (reference sequence).

The rearrangement uses TRBV18 and TRBJ2-5, with 7 bases aligning to TRBD2. The V gene's germline CDR1 is KGHSH and CDR2 LQKENI. The J segment lost 5 bases and the V segment lost 6 bases, leaving 9 bases of the junction unmatched. The CDR3 length is 14 residues. The CDR3 here is CASSSWDYRETQYF. The CDR3 DNA reads as TGTGCCAGCTCTTCCTGGGACTATCGGGAGACCCAGTACTTC.

The V call is TRBV5-1, the J call TRBJ2-7; possible D gene TRBD1, 6 bases. The V gene lost 1 base and the J gene lost 3 bases, with 11 bases spanning the gap. The CDR3 consists of 14 residues. Per the germline V gene, CDR1 is SGHRS and CDR2 is YFSETQ. CDR3 sequence: CASSLTRGSYEQYF. CDR3 nucleotides: TGCGCCAGCAGCTTGACCAGGGGAAGCTACGAGCAGTACTTC.

The chain combines TRBV6-1 with TRBJ1-3; D gene ambiguous. Per germline, CDR1 MNHNS and CDR2 SASEGT. With 2 bases removed from V and 0 bases from J, the gap between germline ends came to 5 bases. CDR3 length: 14 residues. The CDR3 DNA is TGTGCCAGCAGTGAATTGAACTCTGGAAACACCATATATTTT. This gives the protein CASSELNSGNTIYF.

This clone was counted a few times. The chain uses TRBV7-4 and TRBJ1-4, with D tentatively TRBD1 (5 bases). The germline CDR1 and CDR2 sequences are SGHVT and SQSDAQ. There are 14 residues in the CDR3. V was pared by 6 bases and J by 4 bases, with 12 bases between. CDR3 sequence (DNA): TGTGCCAGCAGGGGGCAGGGCGGTAATGAAAAACTGTTTTTT. Protein sequence: CASRGQGGNEKLFF.

The chain employs TRBV6-5 and TRBJ2-1; D gene uncertain. CDR3 length: 15 residues. Per germline, CDR1 MNHEY and CDR2 SVGAGI. Between the trimmed V and J ends, which lost 2 bases and 0 bases, there was a span of 8 bases. The CDR3 DNA is TGTGCCAGCAGTTACGGGTCCAGCTCCTACAATGAGCAGTTCTTC. Translating it yields CASSYGSSSYNEQFF.

In its sample, this clone was seen once. The chain links TRBV18 to TRBJ2-5; D uncertain. CDR3 length: 14 amino acids. V was cut by 2 bases and J by 4 bases, with 11 bases left in between. CDR1 is KGHSH, CDR2 LQKENI, per germline. The CDR3 DNA follows: TGTGCCAGCTCACCAGGTTTAACCGGAGAGACCCAGTACTTC. This translates into CASSPGLTGETQYF.

Only a few counts were recorded for this clone. V is TRBV9 and J is TRBJ2-2; TRBD2 agrees at 8 bases. J lost 4 bases, V lost 2 bases, and 4 bases had no gene match. The germline V gene encodes CDR1 SGDLS and CDR2 YYNGEE. The CDR3 consists of 15 residues. CDR3 DNA sequence: TGTGCCAGCAGCGTCCGGGGGGGATCCACCGGGGAGCTGTTTTTT. This codes for CASSVRGGSTGELFF.

The chain joins TRBV6-1 to TRBJ1-2; D is ambiguous. Trimming cost V 4 bases and J 0 bases, with 21 bases left between them. This CDR3 is 18 amino acids long. Germline values: CDR1 MNHNS, CDR2 SASEGT. Here the CDR3 DNA reads TGTGCCAGCAGTGTTCAAGAATCCCATGAATTAGCTAACTATGGCTACACCTTC. This codes for CASSVQESHELANYGYTF.

The V call is TRBV9, the J call TRBJ2-1, with D hard to call. The germline V gene has CDR1 SGDLS and CDR2 YYNGEE. This CDR3 contains 13 residues. Deletions cut 0 bases from V and 9 bases from J, with 10 bases between. CDR3 sequence reads: CASSVVPHSEQFF. The CDR3 coding sequence is TGTGCCAGCAGCGTAGTACCCCACAGTGAGCAGTTCTTC.

The chain uses TRBV2 and TRBJ2-2; no definite D call. Germline assignment: CDR1 SNHLY and CDR2 FYNNEI. This CDR3 comprises 13 residues. Between the trimmed V and J ends, which lost 6 bases and 3 bases, there was a span of 8 bases. CDR3 nucleotides: TGTGCCAGCAGCGAAAGGTACACCGGGGAGCTGTTTTTT. The encoded protein is CASSERYTGELFF. The complete variable domain, with remaining parts taken from reference TRBV2 and TRBJ2-2, reads EPEVTQTPSHQVTQMGQEVILRCVPISNHLYFYWYRQILGQKVEFLVSFYNNEISEKSEIFDDQFSVERPDGSNFTLKIRSTKLEDSAMYFCASSERYTGELFFGEGSRLTVL.

The chain uses TRBV7-2 and TRBJ1-5; no clear D. This CDR3 comprises 14 residues. V shed 5 bases and J shed 4 bases, with 12 bases lying between them. Germline CDR1 reads SGHTA; CDR2 reads FQGNSA. CDR3 nucleotides: TGTGCCAGCAGCGCCCGAGGAGGGAATCAGCCCCAGCATTTT. The encoded protein is CASSARGGNQPQHF.

The chain recombines TRBV5-1 with TRBJ2-1; D might be TRBD1 or TRBD2, each matching 6 bases. The CDR3 has 14 amino acids. Germline V gene lookup returns CDR1 SGHRS and CDR2 YFSETQ. V was shortened by 0 bases and J by 6 bases, with 10 bases between the two germline ends. The CDR3 nucleotides read TGCGCCAGCAGCTTGGAAGGGGGGCGCAATGAGCAGTTCTTC. Protein sequence: CASSLEGGRNEQFF.

This chain links TRBV5-6 with TRBJ1-2, with D unclear. V was trimmed by 0 bases and J by 4 bases, leaving 10 bases between them. This CDR3 has 14 residues. Germline CDR1 is SGHDT and CDR2 is YYEEEE. The CDR3 loop reads CASSLGVAGYGYTF. In nucleotides, the CDR3 is TGTGCCAGCAGCTTGGGAGTCGCGGGCTATGGCTACACCTTC.

This clone occurred a few times. The V gene is TRBV5-4, the J gene TRBJ1-3; 7 bases align to TRBD1. The CDR3 is 14 residues long. V lost 3 bases and J lost 1; bases outside the gene matches: 1. Germline V lookup: CDR1 SGHNT, CDR2 YYREEE (reference sequence). CDR3 DNA sequence: TGTGCCAGCAGCTCCAGGGGGTCTGGAAACACCATATATTTT. Translation: CASSSRGSGNTIYF.

This chain joins TRBV19 and TRBJ1-5; no clear D gene. Germline CDR1 LNHDA, CDR2 SQIVND (reference sequence). Trimming removed 4 bases from V and 6 bases from J, with 16 bases in between. CDR3 length: 15 residues. In DNA form, the CDR3 reads TGTGCCAGTAGTACAGGATCCGCGGGGAGTCAGCCCCAGCATTTT. Its translation is CASSTGSAGSQPQHF.

V usage is TRBV19 and J usage is TRBJ2-1; D is ambiguous. The CDR3 spans 14 residues. Deletions cut 7 bases from V and 6 bases from J, with 16 bases between. Looked up from germline, CDR1 is LNHDA and CDR2 is SQIVND (reference sequence). The CDR3 region has the DNA TGTGCCAGTAAGGGTGACTGGATTGGCAATGAGCAGTTCTTC. This translates into CASKGDWIGNEQFF.

The V gene is TRBV15, the J gene TRBJ2-1; 12 bases are a match to TRBD2. Germline V gene lookup returns CDR1 LNHNV and CDR2 YYDKDF (reference sequence). The CDR3 has 15 residues. The ends lost 3 bases at V and 4 bases at J; junction bases unmatched: 1. CDR3 loop: CATSRTSGGYNEQFF. The CDR3, as DNA: TGTGCCACCAGCAGGACTAGCGGGGGATACAATGAGCAGTTCTTC.

V usage is TRBV20-1 and J usage is TRBJ2-3, with a weak D call TRBD2 (5 bases). The germline CDR1 and CDR2 sequences are DFQATT and SNEGSKA (reference sequence). The ends were cut back, 2 bases at V and 10 bases at J, with 7 bases in the middle. This CDR3 is built from 10 residues. Here the CDR3 reads CSARKDSQYF. CDR3 in DNA: TGCAGTGCTAGAAAGGACTCGCAGTATTTT.